This T cell receptor (beta chain) stems from a study of blood T cells in healthy people across ages. Trimming removed 1 base at V and 4 bases at J, with 7 bases between. Germline V gene sequence: CDR1 WSHSY, CDR2 SAAADI. The CDR3 loop spans 13 amino acids. Primed by a sample-barcoded 5' primer and a J-beta primer mix, a second PCR proceeded for roughly 6 to 12 cycles. TCRdb re-called the 5' RACE reads with MiXCR, one entry per CDR3 protein. The sample consists of 700,000 to 900,000 distinct CDR3 sequences, less than 70% of them appearing once. Researchers report isolating at least 7 million PBMCs per sample.

The V call is TRBV10-2, the J call TRBJ1-2, with TRBD1 as a possible D gene (5 bases). The receptor comes from an older man in good health. The sample was blood. In nucleotides, the CDR3 is TGCGCCAGCAGTGAGTGGGGCAGCTATGGCTACACCTTC. Translation: CASSEWGSYGYTF.